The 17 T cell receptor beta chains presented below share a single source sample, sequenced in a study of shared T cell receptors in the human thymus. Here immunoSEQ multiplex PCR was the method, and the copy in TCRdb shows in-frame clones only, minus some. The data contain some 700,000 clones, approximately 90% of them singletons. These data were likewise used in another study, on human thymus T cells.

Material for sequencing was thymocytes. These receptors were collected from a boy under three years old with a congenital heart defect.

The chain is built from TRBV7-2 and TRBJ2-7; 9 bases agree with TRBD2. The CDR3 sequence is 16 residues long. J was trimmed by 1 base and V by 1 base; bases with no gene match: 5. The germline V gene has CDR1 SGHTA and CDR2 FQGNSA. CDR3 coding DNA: TGTGCCAGCAGCTTAGGTCCTAGCGGGGCATCCTACGAGCAGTACTTC. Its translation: CASSLGPSGASYEQYF.

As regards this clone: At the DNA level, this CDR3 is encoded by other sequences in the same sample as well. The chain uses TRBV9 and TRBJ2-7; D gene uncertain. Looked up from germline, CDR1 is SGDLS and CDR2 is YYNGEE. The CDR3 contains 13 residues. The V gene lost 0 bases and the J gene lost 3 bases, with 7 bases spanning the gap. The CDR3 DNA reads TGTGCCAGCAGCGTAGGGGCGAGCTACGAGCAGTACTTC. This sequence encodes CASSVGASYEQYF.

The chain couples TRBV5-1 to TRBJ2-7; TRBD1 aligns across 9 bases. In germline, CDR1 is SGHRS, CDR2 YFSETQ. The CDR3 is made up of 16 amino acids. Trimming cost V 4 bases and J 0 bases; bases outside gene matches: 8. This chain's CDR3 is CASSGPPGQGSYEQYF. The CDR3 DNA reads TGCGCCAGCAGCGGGCCACCGGGACAGGGCTCCTACGAGCAGTACTTC.

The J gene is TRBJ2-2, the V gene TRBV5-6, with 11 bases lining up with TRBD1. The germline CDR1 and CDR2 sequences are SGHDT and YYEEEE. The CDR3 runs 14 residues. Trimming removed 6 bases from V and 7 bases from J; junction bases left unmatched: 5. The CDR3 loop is CASNRTGGDGELFF. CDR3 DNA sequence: TGTGCCAGCAACAGGACAGGGGGCGACGGGGAGCTGTTTTTT.

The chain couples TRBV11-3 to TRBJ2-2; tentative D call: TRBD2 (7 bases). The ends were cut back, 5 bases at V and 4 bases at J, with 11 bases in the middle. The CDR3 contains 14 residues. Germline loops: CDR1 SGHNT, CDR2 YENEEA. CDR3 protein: CASSPRGATGELFF. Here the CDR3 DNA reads TGTGCCAGCAGCCCCCGGGGGGCCACCGGGGAGCTGTTTTTT.

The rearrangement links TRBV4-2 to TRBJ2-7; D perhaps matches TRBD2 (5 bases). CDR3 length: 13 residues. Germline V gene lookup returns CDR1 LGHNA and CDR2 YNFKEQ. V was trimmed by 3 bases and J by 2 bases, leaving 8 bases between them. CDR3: CASSQDGAYEQYF. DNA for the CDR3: TGTGCCAGCAGCCAGGACGGGGCCTACGAGCAGTACTTC.

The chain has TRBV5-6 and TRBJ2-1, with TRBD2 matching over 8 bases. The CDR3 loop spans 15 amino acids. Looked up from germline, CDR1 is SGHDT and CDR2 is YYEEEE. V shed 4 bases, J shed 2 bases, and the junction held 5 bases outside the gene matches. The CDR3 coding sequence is TGTGCCAGCAGCGGTAAGCGGGAGACCTACAATGAGCAGTTCTTC. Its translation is CASSGKRETYNEQFF.

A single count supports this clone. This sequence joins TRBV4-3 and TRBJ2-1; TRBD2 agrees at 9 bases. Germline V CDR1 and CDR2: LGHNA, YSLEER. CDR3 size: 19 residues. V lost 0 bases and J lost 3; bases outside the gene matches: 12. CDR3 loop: CASSQDGEKTSGDYNEQFF. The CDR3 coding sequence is TGCGCCAGCAGCCAAGATGGGGAAAAGACTAGCGGAGACTACAATGAGCAGTTCTTC.

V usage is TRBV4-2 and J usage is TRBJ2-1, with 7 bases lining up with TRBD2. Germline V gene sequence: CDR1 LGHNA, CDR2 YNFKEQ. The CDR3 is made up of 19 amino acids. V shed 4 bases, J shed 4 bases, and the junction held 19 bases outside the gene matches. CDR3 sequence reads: CASSRRPIGRERGYNEQFF. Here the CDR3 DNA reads TGTGCCAGCAGCCGACGACCGATAGGGCGGGAGAGGGGATACAATGAGCAGTTCTTC.

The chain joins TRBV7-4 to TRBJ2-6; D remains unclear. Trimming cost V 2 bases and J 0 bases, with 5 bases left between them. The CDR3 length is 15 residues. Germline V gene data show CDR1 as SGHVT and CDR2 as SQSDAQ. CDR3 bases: TGTGCCAGCAGCTTACGGGTCTCTGGGGCCAACGTCCTGACTTTC. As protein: CASSLRVSGANVLTF.

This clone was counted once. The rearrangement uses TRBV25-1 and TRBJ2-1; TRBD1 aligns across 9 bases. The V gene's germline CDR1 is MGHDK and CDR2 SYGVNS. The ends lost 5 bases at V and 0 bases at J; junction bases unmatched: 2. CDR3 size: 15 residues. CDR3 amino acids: CASSKGQGSYNEQFF. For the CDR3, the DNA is TGTGCCAGCAGTAAGGGACAGGGCTCCTACAATGAGCAGTTCTTC.

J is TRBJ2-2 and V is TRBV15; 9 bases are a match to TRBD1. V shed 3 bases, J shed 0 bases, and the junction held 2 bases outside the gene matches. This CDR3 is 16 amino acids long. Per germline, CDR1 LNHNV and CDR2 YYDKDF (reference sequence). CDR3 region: CATSSGQGTNTGELFF. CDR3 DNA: TGTGCCACCAGCAGTGGACAGGGGACGAACACCGGGGAGCTGTTTTTT.

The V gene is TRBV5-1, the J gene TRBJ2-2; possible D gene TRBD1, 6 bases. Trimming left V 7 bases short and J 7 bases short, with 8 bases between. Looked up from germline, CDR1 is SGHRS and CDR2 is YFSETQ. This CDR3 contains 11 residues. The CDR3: CASRGGGELFF. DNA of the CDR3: TGCGCCAGCCGAGGGGGCGGGGAGCTGTTTTTT.

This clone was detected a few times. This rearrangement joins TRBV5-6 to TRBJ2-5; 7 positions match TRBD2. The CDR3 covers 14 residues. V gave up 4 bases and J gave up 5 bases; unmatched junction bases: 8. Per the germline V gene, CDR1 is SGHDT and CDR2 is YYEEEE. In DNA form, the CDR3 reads TGTGCCAGCAGCACATCGACCGGGGGGGAGACCCAGTACTTC. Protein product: CASSTSTGGETQYF.

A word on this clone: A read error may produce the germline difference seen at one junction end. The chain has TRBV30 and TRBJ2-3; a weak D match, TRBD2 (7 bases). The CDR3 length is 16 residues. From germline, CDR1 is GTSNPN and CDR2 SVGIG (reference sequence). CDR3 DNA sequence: TGTGCCTGGAGTCCCCCCCACAGGGAGGGCACAGATACGCGGTATTTT. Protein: CAWSPPHREGTDTRYF.

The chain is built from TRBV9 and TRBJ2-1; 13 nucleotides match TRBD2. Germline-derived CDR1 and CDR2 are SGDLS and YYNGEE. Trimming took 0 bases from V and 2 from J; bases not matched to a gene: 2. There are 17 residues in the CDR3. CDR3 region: CASSVGTSGSTYNEQFF. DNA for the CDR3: TGTGCCAGCAGCGTAGGGACTAGCGGGAGTACCTACAATGAGCAGTTCTTC.

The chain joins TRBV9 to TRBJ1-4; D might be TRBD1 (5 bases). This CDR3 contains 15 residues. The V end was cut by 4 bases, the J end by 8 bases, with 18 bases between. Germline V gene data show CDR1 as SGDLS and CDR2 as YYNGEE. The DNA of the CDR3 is TGTGCCAGCAGCAAAAGACTCCATCGGGGGGAAAAACTGTTTTTT. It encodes CASSKRLHRGEKLFF.